These T cell receptor beta chains were read from a single sample in a study of blood T cell repertoires in COVID-19. Clones were sequenced by immunoSEQ multiplex PCR, and TCRdb holds only the in-frame ones, with some missing. The table lists 20,000 or so clones, roughly 90% of them singletons. The specimen was peripheral blood. The receptors originated from a human donor with acute or convalescent COVID-19. The donor label of this sample is uncertain. CDR3s include the opening cysteine and the closing phenylalanine or tryptophan. A D gene is named only where the DNA matches it firmly. Not every row has a clone size; where given, it reads once, few, many or a size class.

j_call	v_call	d_call	clone_size	cdr3_aa	cdr3_nt
TRBJ1-2	TRBV18	-	-	CASSPQGNYGYTF	TGTGCCAGCTCACCACAGGGGAACTATGGCTACACCTTC
TRBJ1-1	TRBV19	-	few	CASNPRASGGMYTEAFF	TGTGCCAGTAATCCGAGAGCCTCGGGGGGGATGTACACTGAAGCTTTCTTT
TRBJ2-1	TRBV4-2	TRBD2	few	CASSPGTSGRHEQFF	TGTGCCAGCAGCCCTGGGACTAGCGGGAGGCATGAGCAGTTCTTC
TRBJ2-5	TRBV5-1	-	-	CASSAAGTRETQYF	TGCGCCAGCAGCGCCGCCGGGACTCGGGAGACCCAGTACTTC
TRBJ2-1	TRBV29-1	-	-	CSVEEWVGGEQFF	TGCAGCGTTGAAGAATGGGTAGGGGGTGAGCAGTTCTTC
TRBJ2-1	TRBV19	TRBD2	-	CASSPLAGVVGNEQFF	TGTGCCAGTAGTCCCTTAGCGGGAGTTGTAGGCAATGAGCAGTTCTTC
TRBJ1-1	TRBV12-3/TRBV12-4	-	-	CASGDGNTEAFF	TGTGCCAGCGGAGACGGGAACACTGAAGCTTTCTTT
TRBJ1-6	TRBV4-2	-	-	CASSQDPGAGSPLHF	TGTGCCAGCAGCCAAGATCCTGGCGCGGGTTCACCCCTCCACTTT
TRBJ2-7	TRBV6-2/TRBV6-3	TRBD1	-	CASSPHGTVSYEQYF	TGTGCCAGCAGCCCCCATGGGACAGTCTCCTACGAGCAGTACTTC
TRBJ2-2	TRBV5-6	-	-	CASSPPVVWGFGELFF	TGTGCCAGCAGCCCCCCCGTAGTTTGGGGCTTTGGGGAGCTGTTTTTT
TRBJ2-3	TRBV6-2/TRBV6-3	-	-	CASSYSMQGTDTQYF	TGTGCCAGCAGTTACTCGATGCAGGGCACAGATACGCAGTATTTT
TRBJ1-4	TRBV4-3	-	-	CASSQEPRPANEKLFF	TGCGCCAGCAGCCAAGAACCCAGGCCGGCTAATGAAAAACTGTTTTTT
TRBJ1-2	TRBV9	-	-	CASSRPGRYGYTF	TGTGCCAGCAGCCGTCCAGGGCGCTATGGCTACACCTTC
TRBJ1-1	TRBV15	-	-	CATSRGRQPNTEAFF	TGTGCCACCAGCAGAGGGCGACAGCCGAACACTGAAGCTTTCTTT
TRBJ1-5	TRBV18	-	-	CASSPDQGLIQPQHF	TGTGCCAGCTCACCCGACCAGGGTCTGATACAGCCCCAGCATTTT
TRBJ1-1	TRBV29-1	-	once	CSGATGTEAFF	TGCAGCGGCGCCACGGGCACTGAAGCTTTCTTT
TRBJ1-1	TRBV19	-	-	CASSLSTGFMNTEAFF	TGTGCCAGTAGTCTCTCGACGGGGTTCATGAACACTGAAGCTTTCTTT
TRBJ1-1	TRBV19	TRBD1	-	CASTFDRGTAEAFF	TGTGCCAGTACCTTCGACAGGGGGACGGCTGAAGCTTTCTTT
TRBJ2-7	TRBV15	TRBD1	-	CATSRDRGYEQYF	TGTGCCACCAGCCGGGACAGAGGCTACGAGCAGTACTTC
TRBJ1-5	TRBV10-3	TRBD1	-	CAISEQGETQPQHF	TGTGCCATCAGTGAGCAGGGGGAGACCCAGCCCCAGCATTTT
TRBJ1-1	TRBV4-1	-	-	CASSPIGGVENTEAFF	TGCGCCAGCAGCCCTATCGGGGGGGTTGAGAACACTGAAGCTTTCTTT
TRBJ2-6	TRBV19	-	-	CASTIGGSGANVLTF	TGTGCCAGTACGATAGGGGGCTCTGGGGCCAACGTCCTGACTTTC